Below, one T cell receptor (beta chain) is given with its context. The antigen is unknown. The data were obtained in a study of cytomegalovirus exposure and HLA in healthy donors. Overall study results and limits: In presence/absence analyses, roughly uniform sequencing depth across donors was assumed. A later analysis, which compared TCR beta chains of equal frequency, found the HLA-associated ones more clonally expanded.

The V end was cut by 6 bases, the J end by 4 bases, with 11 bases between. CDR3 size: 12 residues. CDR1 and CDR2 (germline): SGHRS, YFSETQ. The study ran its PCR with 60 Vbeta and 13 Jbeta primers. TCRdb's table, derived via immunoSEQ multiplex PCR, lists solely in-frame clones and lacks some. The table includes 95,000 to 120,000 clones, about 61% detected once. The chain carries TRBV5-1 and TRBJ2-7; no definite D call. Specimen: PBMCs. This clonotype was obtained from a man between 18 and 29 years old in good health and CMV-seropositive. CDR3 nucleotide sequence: TGCGCCAGCAACCCCGAGAGGTACGAGCAGTACTTC. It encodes CASNPERYEQYF.